The 27 T cell receptor beta chains presented below share a single source sample, sequenced in a study of blood T cell repertoires in COVID-19. Method: immunoSEQ multiplex PCR; TCRdb's copy keeps in-frame clones and lacks some. The data hold about 150,000 clones, with around 86% observed a single time. Material: peripheral blood. The receptors derive from a woman of 80 years or more with COVID-19, enrolled during active disease.

This chain links TRBV7-3 with TRBJ1-1; 7 bases match TRBD1. This CDR3 comprises 14 residues. With 4 bases clipped from V and 0 bases from J, the junction kept 2 bases outside the gene matches. Germline CDR1 and CDR2: SGHTA and FQGTGA. This CDR3 is CASSSGQMNTEAFF. DNA of the CDR3: TGTGCCAGCAGCTCGGGACAGATGAACACTGAAGCTTTCTTT. The whole variable domain, filled in from reference TRBV7-3 and TRBJ1-1, reads GAGVSQTPSNKVTEKGKYVELRCDPISGHTALYWYRQSLGQGPEFLIYFQGTGAADDSGLPNDRFFAVRPEGSVSTLKIQRTERGDSAVYLCASSSGQMNTEAFFGQGTRLTVV.

This clone was detected a few times. The chain carries TRBV2 and TRBJ2-2; 7 positions agree with TRBD1. CDR3 length: 15 amino acids. Trimming cost V 8 bases and J 3 bases; bases outside gene matches: 9. Germline lookup yields CDR1 SNHLY and CDR2 FYNNEI. The CDR3 protein is CASVLGGAYTGELFF. CDR3 DNA sequence: TGTGCCAGCGTGCTAGGGGGCGCGTACACCGGGGAGCTGTTTTTT.

V and J are TRBV19 and TRBJ1-2; D unresolved. The CDR3 is made up of 16 amino acids. V was trimmed by 4 bases and J by 4 bases, leaving 19 bases between them. CDR1 and CDR2 from the germline V gene are LNHDA and SQIVND (reference sequence). The CDR3 DNA reads TGTGCCAGTAGTACCCAACGGTCCGGAGAGGGCTATGGCTACACCTTC. Translating gives CASSTQRSGEGYGYTF. Full variable domain (outside the CDR3, taken from reference TRBV19 and TRBJ1-2): DGGITQSPKYLFRKEGQNVTLSCEQNLNHDAMYWYRQDPGQGLRLIYYSQIVNDFQKGDIAEGYSVSREKKESFPLTVTSAQKNPTAFYLCASSTQRSGEGYGYTFGSGTRLTVV.

The V and J genes are TRBV5-4 and TRBJ1-4; D perhaps matches TRBD1 (5 bases). The CDR3 is made up of 15 amino acids. The V end was cut by 1 base, the J end by 0 bases, with 7 bases between. CDR1 SGHNT and CDR2 YYREEE come from the germline V gene (reference sequence). The CDR3 DNA follows: TGTGCCAGCAGCTTGAAGACAGCAACTAATGAAAAACTGTTTTTT. Protein: CASSLKTATNEKLFF.

The rearrangement joins TRBV9 to TRBJ2-1; 11 nucleotides match TRBD1. Germline values: CDR1 SGDLS, CDR2 YYNGEE. V gave up 0 bases and J gave up 6 bases; unmatched junction bases: 5. This CDR3 spans 16 amino acids. CDR3 loop: CASSVGPGQGGNEQFF. The CDR3 region has the DNA TGTGCCAGCAGCGTAGGTCCGGGACAGGGGGGCAATGAGCAGTTCTTC. Full variable domain (rest looked up from reference TRBV9 and TRBJ2-1): DSGVTQTPKHLITATGQRVTLRCSPRSGDLSVYWYQQSLDQGLQFLIQYYNGEERAKGNILERFSAQQFPDLHSELNLSSLELGDSALYFCASSVGPGQGGNEQFFGPGTRLTVL.

This clone was observed a few times. This chain uses TRBV5-1 with TRBJ1-5, with 7 bases that match TRBD1. Looked up from germline, CDR1 is SGHRS and CDR2 is YFSETQ. Germline trimming cut 5 bases from V and 0 bases from J; bases unmatched to any gene: 11. This CDR3 comprises 17 residues. CDR3: CASREGTDISSNQPQHF. The CDR3, as DNA: TGCGCCAGCAGGGAAGGGACAGACATCTCTAGCAATCAGCCCCAGCATTTT. Looking up the rest from reference TRBV5-1 and TRBJ1-5 gives the full variable domain: KAGVTQTPRYLIKTRGQQVTLSCSPISGHRSVSWYQQTPGQGLQFLFEYFSETQRNKGNFPGRFSGRQFSNSRSEMNVSTLELGDSALYLCASREGTDISSNQPQHFGDGTRLSIL.

The chain is built from TRBV7-9 and TRBJ1-5, with unresolved D. Germline V gene lookup returns CDR1 SEHNR and CDR2 FQNEAQ (reference sequence). This CDR3 is 14 amino acids long. V lost 5 bases to trimming and J lost 1 base, with 9 bases between them. The CDR3 loop is CASSHENSNQPQHF. The CDR3 DNA is TGTGCCAGCAGCCACGAGAACAGCAATCAGCCCCAGCATTTT.

The chain is built from TRBV19 and TRBJ2-1, with 10 nucleotides matching TRBD2. The CDR3 runs to 19 residues. With 6 bases clipped from V and 2 bases from J, the junction kept 16 bases outside the gene matches. CDR1 LNHDA and CDR2 SQIVND come from the germline V gene (reference sequence). The CDR3 loop reads CASSELSGRAENPYNEQFF. The CDR3 region has the DNA TGTGCCAGTAGCGAACTGAGCGGGAGGGCCGAAAACCCCTACAATGAGCAGTTCTTC.

The chain recombines TRBV6-5 with TRBJ1-1, with a weak D call TRBD1 (5 bases). This CDR3 is 13 amino acids long. The V end was cut by 5 bases, the J end by 13 bases, with 20 bases between. Germline V CDR1 and CDR2: MNHEY, SVGAGI. The CDR3 here is CASSPPDSRRGFF. In nucleotides, the CDR3 is TGTGCCAGCAGTCCTCCCGACAGTAGACGTGGTTTCTTT.

V usage is TRBV24-1 and J usage is TRBJ2-7; 13 bases line up with TRBD2. With 5 bases clipped from V and 4 bases from J, the junction kept 7 bases outside the gene matches. This CDR3 spans 16 amino acids. Germline lookup yields CDR1 KGHDR and CDR2 SFDVKD. The chain's CDR3 is CATSAPGLAGLYEQYF. The CDR3 nucleotides are TGTGCCACCAGTGCCCCGGGACTAGCGGGACTTTACGAGCAGTACTTC.

The CDR3 is CASSLGGRGYEQYF. As DNA, the CDR3 is TGTGCCAGCAGCTTAGGCGGGAGGGGCTACGAGCAGTACTTC. The J gene is TRBJ2-7, the V gene TRBV7-2; 9 bases fit TRBD2. Per germline, CDR1 SGHTA and CDR2 FQGNSA. The J segment lost 3 bases and the V segment lost 1 base, leaving 1 base of the junction unmatched. This CDR3 region has 14 residues. Full variable domain (remainder filled in from reference TRBV7-2 and TRBJ2-7): GAGVSQSPSNKVTEKGKDVELRCDPISGHTALYWYRQSLGQGLEFLIYFQGNSAPDKSGLPSDRFSAERTGGSVSTLTIQRTQQEDSAVYLCASSLGGRGYEQYFGPGTRLTVT.

The chain links TRBV28 to TRBJ1-5, with D perhaps TRBD1 (5 bases). V lost 6 bases, J lost 5 bases, and 14 bases lay in between. The CDR3 is 14 residues long. Germline lookup yields CDR1 MDHEN and CDR2 SYDVKM. The CDR3 nucleotides read TGTGCCAGCAGCACACTCGGGGGGGATCAGCCCCAGCATTTT. This encodes CASSTLGGDQPQHF.

The chain employs TRBV3-1 (or the pseudogene TRBV3-2) and TRBJ2-3; 7 bases are a match to TRBD2. CDR3 length: 13 residues. With 6 bases clipped from V and 3 bases from J, the junction kept 3 bases outside the gene matches. Per germline, CDR1 LGHDT and CDR2 YNNKEL (reference sequence). CDR3 coding DNA: TGTGCCAGCAGGGGCGGGAGTACAGATACGCAGTATTTT. Its translation: CASRGGSTDTQYF.

The chain uses TRBV3-1 (or the pseudogene TRBV3-2) and TRBJ1-1; possibly TRBD1 for D (6 bases). There are 14 residues in the CDR3. CDR1 is LGHDT and CDR2 is YNNKEL in the germline V gene (reference sequence). Deletions cut 2 bases from V and 6 bases from J, with 13 bases between. The CDR3 is CASSQTAGVAEAFF. In DNA, the CDR3 is TGTGCCAGCAGCCAAACCGCAGGGGTGGCTGAAGCTTTCTTT.

This clone occurred once. V usage is TRBV6-4 and J usage is TRBJ2-1; D is perhaps TRBD2 (5 bases). V was cut by 4 bases and J by 10 bases, with 26 bases left in between. This CDR3 is built from 17 residues. The germline CDR1 and CDR2 sequences are MRHNA and SNTAGT. CDR3 residues: CASSALRAHIASWEQFF. The DNA of the CDR3 is TGTGCCAGCAGTGCCCTTAGGGCGCATATAGCGAGTTGGGAGCAGTTCTTC.

Only one count was recorded for this clone. The chain couples TRBV6-5 to TRBJ1-2; perhaps TRBD1 as D (6 bases). Germline-derived CDR1 and CDR2 are MNHEY and SVGAGI. The CDR3 totals 13 residues. Trimming took 10 bases from V and 4 from J, leaving 16 bases between them. As DNA, the CDR3 is TGTGCCACCAAAACCGGGACACTCTATGGCTACACCTTC. This encodes CATKTGTLYGYTF.

J is TRBJ1-2 and V is TRBV20-1; D is undetermined. Germline V gene lookup returns CDR1 DFQATT and CDR2 SNEGSKA (reference sequence). V dropped 3 bases and J dropped 1 base, with 15 bases sitting between them. This CDR3 is built from 15 residues. The chain's CDR3 is CSASEVGNFNYGYTF. The CDR3 bases are TGCAGTGCTAGTGAGGTGGGCAACTTTAACTATGGCTACACCTTC.

The chain links TRBV28 to TRBJ1-1; 7 positions match TRBD1. This CDR3 has 15 amino acids. Germline V gives CDR1 MDHEN, CDR2 SYDVKM. With V trimmed by 7 bases and J by 0 bases, 8 bases remained unmatched. CDR3 DNA: TGTGCCAGCACGGGGACAGTAAGTATGAACACTGAAGCTTTCTTT. This codes for CASTGTVSMNTEAFF.

The rearrangement links TRBV28 to TRBJ2-1; D may be TRBD1 (6 bases). Germline V gene lookup returns CDR1 MDHEN and CDR2 SYDVKM. V was trimmed by 10 bases and J by 4 bases, leaving 26 bases between them. CDR3 size: 17 residues. The CDR3 reads CATTSVRTASSYNEQFF. As DNA, the CDR3 is TGTGCCACCACCTCAGTCCGGACAGCCTCCTCATACAATGAGCAGTTCTTC.

This clone was detected once. This chain links TRBV9 with TRBJ2-5, with 16 bases fitting TRBD2. Trimming took 6 bases from V and 0 from J; bases not matched to a gene: 11. This CDR3 spans 19 amino acids. The germline CDR1 and CDR2 sequences are SGDLS and YYNGEE. The DNA for the CDR3 is TGTGCCAGCACACCCGGTGGGACTAGCGGGAGGGCCAACCAAGAGACCCAGTACTTC. It encodes CASTPGGTSGRANQETQYF.

In nucleotides, the CDR3 is TGTGCCAGCAGCCCGAGGGGGCAGGGTATGGAGACCCAGTACTTC. Protein product: CASSPRGQGMETQYF. The chain employs TRBV9 and TRBJ2-5, with 7 bases identical to TRBD1. Germline CDR1 reads SGDLS; CDR2 reads YYNGEE. V lost 4 bases and J lost 5; bases outside the gene matches: 11. CDR3 length: 15 residues.

The genes are TRBV9 and TRBJ1-2; D remains ambiguous. Looked up from germline, CDR1 is SGDLS and CDR2 is YYNGEE. Trimming took off 2 bases at V and 3 bases at J, with 14 bases between the two ends. The CDR3 sequence is 15 residues long. Here the CDR3 reads CASSVLVGGDYGYTF. The CDR3 bases are TGTGCCAGCAGCGTGTTAGTAGGCGGGGACTATGGCTACACCTTC.

The gene calls are TRBV2 and TRBJ1-2, with D perhaps matching TRBD1 (6 bases). With 2 bases removed from V and 2 bases from J, the gap between germline ends came to 6 bases. The CDR3 runs to 13 residues. CDR1 is SNHLY, CDR2 FYNNEI, per germline. The CDR3 DNA reads as TGTGCCAGCAGTGAAAGGGGGAACTATGGCTACACCTTC. This sequence encodes CASSERGNYGYTF.

This chain uses TRBV6-5 with TRBJ2-1; 10 bases align to TRBD2. The length of the CDR3 is 13 residues. The germline V gene encodes CDR1 MNHEY and CDR2 SVGAGI. With 11 bases clipped from V and 5 bases from J, the junction kept 6 bases outside the gene matches. The DNA for the CDR3 is TGTGCCGCCGGACTAGCGGACAACAATGAGCAGTTCTTC. It codes for CAAGLADNNEQFF.

The V gene is TRBV19, the J gene TRBJ1-4; weak D call: TRBD1 (6 bases). The V end was cut by 4 bases, the J end by 8 bases, with 14 bases between. The CDR3 sequence is 14 residues long. The germline CDR1 and CDR2 sequences are LNHDA and SQIVND (reference sequence). CDR3 nucleotide sequence: TGTGCCAGTAGTAAACTGGGGGCAGGGGAAAAACTGTTTTTT. Translating it yields CASSKLGAGEKLFF.

The J gene is TRBJ1-4, the V gene TRBV21-1. TRBV21-1 is a pseudogene segment. This CDR3 spans 13 amino acids. The CDR3 spells CASTPGPGEKLFF. The CDR3 region has the DNA TGTGCCAGCACCCCGGGCCCGGGAGAAAAACTGTTTTTT.

This clone has just one count. The chain couples TRBV5-6 to TRBJ2-7, with TRBD1 matching 9 bases. V was clipped by 4 bases and J by 0 bases; unmatched bases: 5. The CDR3 totals 15 residues. CDR1 SGHDT and CDR2 YYEEEE come from the germline V gene. The CDR3 reads CASSPGDRASYEQYF. The DNA for the CDR3 is TGTGCCAGCAGCCCTGGGGACAGGGCCTCCTACGAGCAGTACTTC.